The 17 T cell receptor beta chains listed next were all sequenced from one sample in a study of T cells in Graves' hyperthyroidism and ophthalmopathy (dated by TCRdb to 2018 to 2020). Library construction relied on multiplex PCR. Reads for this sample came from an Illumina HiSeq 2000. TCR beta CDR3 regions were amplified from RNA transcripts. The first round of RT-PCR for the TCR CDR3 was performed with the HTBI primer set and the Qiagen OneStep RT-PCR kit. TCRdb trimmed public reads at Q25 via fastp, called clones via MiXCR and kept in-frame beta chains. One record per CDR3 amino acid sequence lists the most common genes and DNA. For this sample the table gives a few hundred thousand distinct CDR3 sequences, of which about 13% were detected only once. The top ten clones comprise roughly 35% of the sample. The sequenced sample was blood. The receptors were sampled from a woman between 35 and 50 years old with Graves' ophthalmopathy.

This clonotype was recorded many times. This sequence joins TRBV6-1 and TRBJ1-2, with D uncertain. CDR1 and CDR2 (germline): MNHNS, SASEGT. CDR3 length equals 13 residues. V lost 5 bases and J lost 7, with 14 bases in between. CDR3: CASSYVGEGGYTF. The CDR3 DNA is TGTGCCAGCAGTTACGTCGGGGAAGGTGGCTACACCTTC.

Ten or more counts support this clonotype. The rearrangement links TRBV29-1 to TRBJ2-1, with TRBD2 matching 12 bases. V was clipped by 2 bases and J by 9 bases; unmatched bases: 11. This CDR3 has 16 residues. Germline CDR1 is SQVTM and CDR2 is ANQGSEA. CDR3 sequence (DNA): TGCAGCGTTGAAATGGCTAGCGGGAGGGTATCGGGTGAGCAGTTCTTC. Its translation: CSVEMASGRVSGEQFF.

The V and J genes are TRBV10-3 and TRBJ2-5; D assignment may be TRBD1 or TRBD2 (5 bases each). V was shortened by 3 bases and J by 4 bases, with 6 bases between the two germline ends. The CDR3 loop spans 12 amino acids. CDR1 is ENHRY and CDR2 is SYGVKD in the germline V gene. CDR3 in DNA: TGTGCCATCAGTGATGGGGGAGAGACCCAGTACTTC. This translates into CAISDGGETQYF.

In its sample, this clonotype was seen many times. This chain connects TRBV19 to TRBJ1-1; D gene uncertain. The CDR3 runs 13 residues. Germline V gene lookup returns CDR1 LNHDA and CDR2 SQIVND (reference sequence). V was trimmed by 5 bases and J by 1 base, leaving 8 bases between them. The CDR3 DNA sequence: TGTGCCAGTAGTTCCGGGCCGAACACTGAAGCTTTCTTT. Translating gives CASSSGPNTEAFF.

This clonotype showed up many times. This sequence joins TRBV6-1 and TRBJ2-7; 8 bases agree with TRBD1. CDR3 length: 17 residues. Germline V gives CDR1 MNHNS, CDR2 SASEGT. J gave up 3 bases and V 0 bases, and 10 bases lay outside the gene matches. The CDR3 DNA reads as TGTGCCAGCAGTGAAGCGAGATGGGGACAGGTATTCTACGAGCAGTACTTC. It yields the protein CASSEARWGQVFYEQYF.

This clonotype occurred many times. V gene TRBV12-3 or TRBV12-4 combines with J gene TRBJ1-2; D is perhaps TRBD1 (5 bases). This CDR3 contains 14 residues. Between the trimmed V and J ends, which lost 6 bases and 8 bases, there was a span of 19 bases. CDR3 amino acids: CASSFKNGGRGYTF. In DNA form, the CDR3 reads TGTGCCAGCAGCTTTAAGAACGGGGGTAGGGGCTACACCTTC.

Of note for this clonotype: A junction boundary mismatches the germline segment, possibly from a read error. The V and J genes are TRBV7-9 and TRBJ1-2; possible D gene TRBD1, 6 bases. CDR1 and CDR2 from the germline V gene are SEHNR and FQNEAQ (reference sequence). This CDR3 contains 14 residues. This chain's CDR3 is CASSVLQGDRGYTF. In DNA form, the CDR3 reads TGCGCCAGCAGCGTCTTACAGGGAGACAGAGGCTACACCTTC.

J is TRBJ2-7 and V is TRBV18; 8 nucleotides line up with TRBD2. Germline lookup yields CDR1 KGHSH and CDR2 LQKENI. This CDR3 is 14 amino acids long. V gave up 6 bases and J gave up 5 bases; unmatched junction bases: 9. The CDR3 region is CASSLIKTSDEQYF. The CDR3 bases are TGTGCCAGCTCGCTCATAAAGACTAGCGACGAGCAGTACTTC.

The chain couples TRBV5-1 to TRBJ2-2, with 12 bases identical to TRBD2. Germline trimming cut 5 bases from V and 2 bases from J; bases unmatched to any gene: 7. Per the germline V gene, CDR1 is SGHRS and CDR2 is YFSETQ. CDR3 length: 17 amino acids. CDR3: CASSSGLAGTNTGELFF. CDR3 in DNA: TGCGCCAGCAGTTCCGGACTAGCGGGGACAAACACCGGGGAGCTGTTTTTT.

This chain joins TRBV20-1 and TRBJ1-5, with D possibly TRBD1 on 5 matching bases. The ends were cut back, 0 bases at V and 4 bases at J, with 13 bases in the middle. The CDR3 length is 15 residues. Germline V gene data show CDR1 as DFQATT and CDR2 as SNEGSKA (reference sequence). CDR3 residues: CSARDYSTGNQPQHF. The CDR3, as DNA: TGCAGTGCTAGAGATTACAGTACAGGTAATCAGCCCCAGCATTTT.

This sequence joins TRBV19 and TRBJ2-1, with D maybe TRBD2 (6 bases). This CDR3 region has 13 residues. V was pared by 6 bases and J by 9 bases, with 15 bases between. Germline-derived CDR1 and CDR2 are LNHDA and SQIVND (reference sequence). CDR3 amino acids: CASSFRGIGEQFF. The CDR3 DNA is TGTGCCAGTAGCTTTCGCGGGATTGGTGAGCAGTTCTTC.

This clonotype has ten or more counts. CDR3 DNA sequence: TGTGCCAGCAGCGTGACTTTGGGGGGGAACGAGCAGTACTTC. Its translation: CASSVTLGGNEQYF. V usage is TRBV11-1 and J usage is TRBJ2-7; 7 positions match TRBD2. With V trimmed by 5 bases and J by 5 bases, 9 bases remained unmatched. Germline CDR1 and CDR2: SGHAT and FQDESV (reference sequence). CDR3 length: 14 residues.

The CDR3 region is CASRGQGHSSYNSPLHF. The DNA for the CDR3 is TGTGCCAGCAGAGGACAGGGCCACAGCTCCTATAATTCACCCCTCCACTTT. The chain is built from TRBV6-1 and TRBJ1-6, with 8 bases that match TRBD1. This CDR3 comprises 17 residues. Germline loops: CDR1 MNHNS, CDR2 SASEGT. V trimming: 6 bases; J trimming: 0 bases; junction bases outside the gene matches: 7.

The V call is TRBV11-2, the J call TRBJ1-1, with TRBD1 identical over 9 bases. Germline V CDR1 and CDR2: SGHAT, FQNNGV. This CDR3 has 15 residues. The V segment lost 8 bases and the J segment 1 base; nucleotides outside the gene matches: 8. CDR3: CASGPGTGRNTEAFF. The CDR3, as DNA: TGTGCCAGCGGACCTGGGACAGGGAGGAACACTGAAGCTTTCTTT.

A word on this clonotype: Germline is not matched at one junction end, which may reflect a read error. The chain's CDR3 is CASSPLIDRGLRYLRGSPPHF. DNA of the CDR3: TGTGCCAGCAGCCCACTCATAGACAGGGGCCTCCGCTACCTACGAGGTTCACCCCCCCACTTT. The chain uses TRBV7-6 and TRBJ1-6; 8 nucleotides line up with TRBD1. The CDR3 contains 21 residues. Germline CDR1 SGHVS, CDR2 FNYEAQ. The full variable domain, in which reference TRBV7-6 and TRBJ1-6 provide the parts outside the CDR3, is GAGVSQSPRYKVTKRGQDVALRCDPISGHVSLYWYRQALGQGPEFLTYFNYEAQQDKSGLPNDRFSAERPEGSISTLTIQRTEQRDSAMYRCASSPLIDRGLRYLRGSPPHFGNGTRLTVT.

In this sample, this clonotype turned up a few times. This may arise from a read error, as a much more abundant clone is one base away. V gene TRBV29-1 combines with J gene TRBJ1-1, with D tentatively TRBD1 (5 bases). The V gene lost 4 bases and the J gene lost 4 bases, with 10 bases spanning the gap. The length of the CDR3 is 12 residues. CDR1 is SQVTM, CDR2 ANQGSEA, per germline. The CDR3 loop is CSVVRQGTEAFF. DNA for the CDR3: TGCAGCGTTGTACGGCAGGGCACTGAAGCTTTCTTT.

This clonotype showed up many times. CDR3 in amino acids: CASSSPRDGFSSSYEQYF. DNA of the CDR3: TGTGCCAGCAGTTCCCCCAGGGACGGATTCTCAAGCTCCTACGAGCAGTACTTC. J is TRBJ2-7 and V is TRBV28, with D perhaps TRBD1 or TRBD2 (5 bases each). Germline assignment: CDR1 MDHEN and CDR2 SYDVKM. CDR3 size: 18 residues. The ends were cut back, 4 bases at V and 0 bases at J, with 22 bases in the middle.